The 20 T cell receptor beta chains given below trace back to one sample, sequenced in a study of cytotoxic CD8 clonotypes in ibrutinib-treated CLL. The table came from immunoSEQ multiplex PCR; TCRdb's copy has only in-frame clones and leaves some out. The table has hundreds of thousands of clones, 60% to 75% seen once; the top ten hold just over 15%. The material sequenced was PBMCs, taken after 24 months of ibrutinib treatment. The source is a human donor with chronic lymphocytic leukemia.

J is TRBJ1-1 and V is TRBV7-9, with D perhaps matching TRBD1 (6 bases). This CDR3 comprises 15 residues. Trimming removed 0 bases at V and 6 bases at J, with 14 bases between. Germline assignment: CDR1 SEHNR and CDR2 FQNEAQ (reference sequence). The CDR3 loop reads CASSLAGRGLPEAFF. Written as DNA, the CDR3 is TGTGCCAGCAGCTTAGCGGGCAGGGGTCTTCCTGAAGCTTTCTTT.

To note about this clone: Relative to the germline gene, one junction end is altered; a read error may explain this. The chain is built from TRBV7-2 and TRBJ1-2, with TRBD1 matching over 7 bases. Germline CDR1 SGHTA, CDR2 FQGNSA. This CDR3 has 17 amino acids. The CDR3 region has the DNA TGTGCCAGCGGCTTAGTGGTCCAGGGGGAACGGCGTTCTGGCTACACCTTC. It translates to CASGLVVQGERRSGYTF.

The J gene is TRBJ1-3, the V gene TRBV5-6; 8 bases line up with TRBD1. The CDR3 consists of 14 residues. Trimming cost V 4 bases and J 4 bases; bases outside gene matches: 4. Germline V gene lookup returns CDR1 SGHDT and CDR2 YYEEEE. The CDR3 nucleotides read TGTGCCAGCAGCGACAGGGGAGCAGGAAACACCATATATTTT. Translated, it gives CASSDRGAGNTIYF.

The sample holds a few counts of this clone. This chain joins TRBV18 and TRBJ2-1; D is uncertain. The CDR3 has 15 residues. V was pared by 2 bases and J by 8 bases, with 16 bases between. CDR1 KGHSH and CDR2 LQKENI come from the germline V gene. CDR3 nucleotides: TGTGCCAGCTCACCAGACGTACGGGCAGACGATGAGCAGTTCTTC. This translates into CASSPDVRADDEQFF.

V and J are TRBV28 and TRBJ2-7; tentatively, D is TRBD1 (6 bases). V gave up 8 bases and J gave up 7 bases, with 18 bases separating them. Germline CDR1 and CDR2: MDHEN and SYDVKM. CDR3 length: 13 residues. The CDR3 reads CASHQGKNREQYF. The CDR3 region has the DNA TGTGCCAGCCACCAGGGGAAAAACAGAGAGCAGTACTTC. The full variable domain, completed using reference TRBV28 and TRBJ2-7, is DVKVTQSSRYLVKRTGEKVFLECVQDMDHENMFWYRQDPGLGLRLIYFSYDVKMKEKGDIPEGYSVSREKKERFSLILESASTNQTSMYLCASHQGKNREQYFGPGTRLTVT.

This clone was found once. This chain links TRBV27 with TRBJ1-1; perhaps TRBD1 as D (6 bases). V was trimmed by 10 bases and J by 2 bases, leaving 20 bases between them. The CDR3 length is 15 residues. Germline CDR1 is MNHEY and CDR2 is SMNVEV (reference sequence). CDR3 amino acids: CAIKALGGANTEAFF. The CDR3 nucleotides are TGTGCCATCAAAGCACTCGGGGGGGCCAACACTGAAGCTTTCTTT.

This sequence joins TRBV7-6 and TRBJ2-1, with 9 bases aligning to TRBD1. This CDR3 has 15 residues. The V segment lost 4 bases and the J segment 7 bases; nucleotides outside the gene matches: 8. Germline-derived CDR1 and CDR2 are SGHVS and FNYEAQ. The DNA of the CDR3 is TGTGCCAGCAGCTACCGGGACAGGGCGGCGAATGAGCAGTTCTTC. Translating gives CASSYRDRAANEQFF.

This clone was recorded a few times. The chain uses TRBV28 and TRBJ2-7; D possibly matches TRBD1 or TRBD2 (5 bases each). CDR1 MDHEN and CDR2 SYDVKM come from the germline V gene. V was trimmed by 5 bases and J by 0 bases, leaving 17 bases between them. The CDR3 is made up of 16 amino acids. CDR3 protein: CASSRVGTVSSYEQYF. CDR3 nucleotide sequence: TGTGCCAGCAGTAGGGTCGGGACGGTGAGCTCCTACGAGCAGTACTTC. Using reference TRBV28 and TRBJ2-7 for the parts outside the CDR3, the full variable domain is DVKVTQSSRYLVKRTGEKVFLECVQDMDHENMFWYRQDPGLGLRLIYFSYDVKMKEKGDIPEGYSVSREKKERFSLILESASTNQTSMYLCASSRVGTVSSYEQYFGPGTRLTVT.

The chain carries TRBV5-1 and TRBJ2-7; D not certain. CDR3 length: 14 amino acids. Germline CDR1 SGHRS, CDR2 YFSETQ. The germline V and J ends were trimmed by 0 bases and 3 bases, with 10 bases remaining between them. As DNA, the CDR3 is TGCGCCAGCAGCTTGGGATATGGGGTCTACGAGCAGTACTTC. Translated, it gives CASSLGYGVYEQYF.

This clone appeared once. The CDR3 region has the DNA TGTGCCAGCAGTTTATTGGGACAGGGTGATCAGCCCCAGCATTTT. Translating gives CASSLLGQGDQPQHF. The V and J genes are TRBV28 and TRBJ1-5; TRBD1 matches at 9 bases. Losses at the gene ends were 1 base for V and 5 bases for J; bases not matched to a gene: 3. This CDR3 comprises 15 residues. The germline V gene encodes CDR1 MDHEN and CDR2 SYDVKM.

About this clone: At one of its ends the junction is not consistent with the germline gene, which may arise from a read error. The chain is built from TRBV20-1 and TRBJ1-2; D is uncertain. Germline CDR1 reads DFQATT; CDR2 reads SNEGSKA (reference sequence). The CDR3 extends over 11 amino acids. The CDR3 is CSALGPAGVNF. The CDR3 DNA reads TGCAGTGCCCTTGGACCTGCTGGAGTGAACTTC.

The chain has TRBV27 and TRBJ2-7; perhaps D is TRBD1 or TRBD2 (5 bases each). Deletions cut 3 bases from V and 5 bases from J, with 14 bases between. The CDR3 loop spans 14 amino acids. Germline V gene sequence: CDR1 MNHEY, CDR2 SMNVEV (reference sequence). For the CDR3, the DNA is TGTGCCAGCAGTTTGCAGTCGGGGCCCCACGAGCAGTACTTC. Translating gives CASSLQSGPHEQYF.

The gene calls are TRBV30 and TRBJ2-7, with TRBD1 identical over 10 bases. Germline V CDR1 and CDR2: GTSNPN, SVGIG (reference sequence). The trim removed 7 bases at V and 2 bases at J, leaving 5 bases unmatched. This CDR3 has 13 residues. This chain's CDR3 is CASPGTGAYEQYF. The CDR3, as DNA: TGTGCCTCGCCCGGGACAGGGGCCTACGAGCAGTACTTC.

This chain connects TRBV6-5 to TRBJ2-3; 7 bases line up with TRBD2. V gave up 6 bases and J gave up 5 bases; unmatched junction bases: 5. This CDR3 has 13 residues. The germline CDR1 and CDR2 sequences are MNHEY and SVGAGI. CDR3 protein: CASRGSSGDTQYF. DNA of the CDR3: TGTGCCAGCAGGGGCTCTAGCGGAGATACGCAGTATTTT.

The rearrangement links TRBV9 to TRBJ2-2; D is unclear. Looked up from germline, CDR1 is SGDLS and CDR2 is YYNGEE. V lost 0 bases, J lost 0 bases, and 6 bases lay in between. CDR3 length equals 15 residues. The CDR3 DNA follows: TGTGCCAGCAGCGTAGTTGGAGCGAACACCGGGGAGCTGTTTTTT. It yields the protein CASSVVGANTGELFF.

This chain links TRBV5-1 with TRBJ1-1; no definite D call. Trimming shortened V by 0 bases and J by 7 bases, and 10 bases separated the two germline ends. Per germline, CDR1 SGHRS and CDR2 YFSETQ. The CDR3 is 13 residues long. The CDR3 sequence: CASSLGGSSEAFF. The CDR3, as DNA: TGCGCCAGCAGCTTGGGGGGTTCTAGTGAAGCTTTCTTT.

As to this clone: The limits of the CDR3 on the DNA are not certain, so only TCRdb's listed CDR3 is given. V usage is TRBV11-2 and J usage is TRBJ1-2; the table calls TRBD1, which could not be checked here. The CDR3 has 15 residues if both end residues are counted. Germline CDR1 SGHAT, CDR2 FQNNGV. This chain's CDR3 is CASSRFGPGDYGYTF.

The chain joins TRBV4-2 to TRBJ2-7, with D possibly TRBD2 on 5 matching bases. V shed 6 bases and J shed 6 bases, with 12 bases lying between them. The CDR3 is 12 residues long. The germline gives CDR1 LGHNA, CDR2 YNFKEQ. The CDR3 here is CASSSRGSEQYF. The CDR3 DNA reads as TGTGCCAGCAGTTCAAGAGGGTCCGAGCAGTACTTC.

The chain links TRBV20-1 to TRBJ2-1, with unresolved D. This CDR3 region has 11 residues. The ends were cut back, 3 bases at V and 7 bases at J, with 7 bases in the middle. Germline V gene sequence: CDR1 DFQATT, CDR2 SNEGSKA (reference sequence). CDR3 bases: TGCAGTGCTAGTAAAGGGAATGAGCAGTTCTTC. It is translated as CSASKGNEQFF.

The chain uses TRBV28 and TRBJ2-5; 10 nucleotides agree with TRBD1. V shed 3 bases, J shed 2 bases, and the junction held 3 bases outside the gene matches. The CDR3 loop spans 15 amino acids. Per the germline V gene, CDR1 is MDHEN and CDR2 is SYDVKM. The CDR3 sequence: CASSLGTGAQETQYF. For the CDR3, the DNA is TGTGCCAGCAGTTTGGGGACAGGGGCACAAGAGACCCAGTACTTC.